This T cell receptor beta chain emerged from a study of technical replicates of blood from several donors (dated by TCRdb to about 2017). The germline V gene provides CDR1 SNHLY and CDR2 FYNNEI. The cysteine opens and the phenylalanine closes a CDR3 of 12 amino acids. Only the CDR3 part of the read is kept: 36 bases, read in frame from the first base. V gives up 11 bases and J gives up 4 bases, and the segment between their germline ends measures 14 bases. To prepare the library, the immunoSEQ multiplex PCR assay was applied. TCRdb took this table from immuneACCESS and kept in-frame rearrangements with V and J called. Such tables lack part of the clones; where checked against another copy, unresolved V genes explain under half of the gap, and the rest is unexplained. For this sample the table gives tens of thousands of clones, of which approximately 94% were detected only once. Clones ranked in the top ten supply 0.38% of the sample.

Details on this clone: It lacks a known antigen. Base qualities are not at hand, and no much larger clone is one base apart.

The chain uses TRBV2 and TRBJ1-1; the D region possibly corresponds to TRBD1 (6 bases align). The sequence derives from a human donor in good health. Sequences were obtained from T cells isolated from PBMCs. The base sequence is TGTGCCGTCGGCAGGGGTATCACTGAAGCTTTCTTT. Its coded protein is CAVGRGITEAFF.